This paragraph covers one T cell receptor (beta chain) sequence. The antigen this receptor binds is unknown. The sample holds no much larger clone one base away, and base qualities are not on file. The cysteine opens and the valine closes a CDR3 of 13 amino acids. This entry keeps only the CDR3 DNA: 39 bases, framed from base 1. Clipping removes 6 bases from V and 5 bases from J, with 7 as the unmatched junction base count. From the germline V gene, CDR1 is MNHEY and CDR2 is SVGEGT. One collaborating source in Seattle enrolled patients while the patients were actively infected and followed the patients over time throughout the course of disease. The collaborating institutions used their own protocols to collect whole blood in K2EDTA tubes. Collaborator samples were shipped for TCRbeta analysis as frozen whole blood, isolated PBMCs, or DNA extracted from either sample type. This sample was taken from a study of blood T cell repertoires in COVID-19 (dated by TCRdb to 2018 to 2021). Concerning the study at large: Collaborator samples came from the United States, Italy and Spain and covered acute and convalescent phases of COVID-19. The prospective study material was composed of cDNA or gDNA derived from T cells, B-cell-depleted T cells, or PBMCs. Deeply sampled blood TCRbeta repertoires from subjects exposed to, actively infected with, or recovered from COVID-19 were included in the dataset. The repertoires were released in a freely available public database meant as a resource for research on the immune response to SARS-CoV-2. The samples were drawn from two sources: the first 160 participants of the ongoing ImmuneRACE study, and about 1,300 subjects contributed by 6 global collaborators. Nearly every sample came with metadata listing a de-identified subject ID, COVID-19 status, age in years and sex. Where available, HLA class I and class II types were obtained from metadata supplied by the sample provider rather than from assay-based typing.

Broad study findings and their caveats: Clinical and demographic metadata were provided uncurated, with the amount varying by source and participant.

TCRbeta CDR3 regions were amplified from genomic DNA by means of the immunoSEQ Assay, a bias-controlled multiplex PCR. In the original analysis: Within the assay, amplification of reference gene primers was used to estimate how many nucleated cells each sample contained. Sequence reads were collapsed and filtered to measure the absolute abundance of every unique TCRbeta CDR3 rearrangement. Productive Simpson clonality was computed per sample as the square root of Simpson's diversity index over productive rearrangements. TCRdb limited this immuneACCESS table to in-frame rearrangements with V and J called. A share of clones is missing; checked studies link under half to unresolved V genes, and the rest is unexplained. V and J calls and clone size are given by that table; D and trimming were obtained from the DNA. This sample holds some 260,000 clones; more than 70% were observed only once. Of the sample, about 6.7% is held by the ten largest clones.

Sequencing input: peripheral blood. Here the chain combines TRBV6-2 or TRBV6-3 and TRBJ2-7; 7 central bases correspond to TRBD2. The clonotype comes from a woman between 25 and 40 years old with COVID-19, enrolled during active disease. The DNA sequence reads TGTGCCAGCAGCCGCCGGGACTACGACGAGCAGTACGTC. This is translated as CASSRRDYDEQYV.